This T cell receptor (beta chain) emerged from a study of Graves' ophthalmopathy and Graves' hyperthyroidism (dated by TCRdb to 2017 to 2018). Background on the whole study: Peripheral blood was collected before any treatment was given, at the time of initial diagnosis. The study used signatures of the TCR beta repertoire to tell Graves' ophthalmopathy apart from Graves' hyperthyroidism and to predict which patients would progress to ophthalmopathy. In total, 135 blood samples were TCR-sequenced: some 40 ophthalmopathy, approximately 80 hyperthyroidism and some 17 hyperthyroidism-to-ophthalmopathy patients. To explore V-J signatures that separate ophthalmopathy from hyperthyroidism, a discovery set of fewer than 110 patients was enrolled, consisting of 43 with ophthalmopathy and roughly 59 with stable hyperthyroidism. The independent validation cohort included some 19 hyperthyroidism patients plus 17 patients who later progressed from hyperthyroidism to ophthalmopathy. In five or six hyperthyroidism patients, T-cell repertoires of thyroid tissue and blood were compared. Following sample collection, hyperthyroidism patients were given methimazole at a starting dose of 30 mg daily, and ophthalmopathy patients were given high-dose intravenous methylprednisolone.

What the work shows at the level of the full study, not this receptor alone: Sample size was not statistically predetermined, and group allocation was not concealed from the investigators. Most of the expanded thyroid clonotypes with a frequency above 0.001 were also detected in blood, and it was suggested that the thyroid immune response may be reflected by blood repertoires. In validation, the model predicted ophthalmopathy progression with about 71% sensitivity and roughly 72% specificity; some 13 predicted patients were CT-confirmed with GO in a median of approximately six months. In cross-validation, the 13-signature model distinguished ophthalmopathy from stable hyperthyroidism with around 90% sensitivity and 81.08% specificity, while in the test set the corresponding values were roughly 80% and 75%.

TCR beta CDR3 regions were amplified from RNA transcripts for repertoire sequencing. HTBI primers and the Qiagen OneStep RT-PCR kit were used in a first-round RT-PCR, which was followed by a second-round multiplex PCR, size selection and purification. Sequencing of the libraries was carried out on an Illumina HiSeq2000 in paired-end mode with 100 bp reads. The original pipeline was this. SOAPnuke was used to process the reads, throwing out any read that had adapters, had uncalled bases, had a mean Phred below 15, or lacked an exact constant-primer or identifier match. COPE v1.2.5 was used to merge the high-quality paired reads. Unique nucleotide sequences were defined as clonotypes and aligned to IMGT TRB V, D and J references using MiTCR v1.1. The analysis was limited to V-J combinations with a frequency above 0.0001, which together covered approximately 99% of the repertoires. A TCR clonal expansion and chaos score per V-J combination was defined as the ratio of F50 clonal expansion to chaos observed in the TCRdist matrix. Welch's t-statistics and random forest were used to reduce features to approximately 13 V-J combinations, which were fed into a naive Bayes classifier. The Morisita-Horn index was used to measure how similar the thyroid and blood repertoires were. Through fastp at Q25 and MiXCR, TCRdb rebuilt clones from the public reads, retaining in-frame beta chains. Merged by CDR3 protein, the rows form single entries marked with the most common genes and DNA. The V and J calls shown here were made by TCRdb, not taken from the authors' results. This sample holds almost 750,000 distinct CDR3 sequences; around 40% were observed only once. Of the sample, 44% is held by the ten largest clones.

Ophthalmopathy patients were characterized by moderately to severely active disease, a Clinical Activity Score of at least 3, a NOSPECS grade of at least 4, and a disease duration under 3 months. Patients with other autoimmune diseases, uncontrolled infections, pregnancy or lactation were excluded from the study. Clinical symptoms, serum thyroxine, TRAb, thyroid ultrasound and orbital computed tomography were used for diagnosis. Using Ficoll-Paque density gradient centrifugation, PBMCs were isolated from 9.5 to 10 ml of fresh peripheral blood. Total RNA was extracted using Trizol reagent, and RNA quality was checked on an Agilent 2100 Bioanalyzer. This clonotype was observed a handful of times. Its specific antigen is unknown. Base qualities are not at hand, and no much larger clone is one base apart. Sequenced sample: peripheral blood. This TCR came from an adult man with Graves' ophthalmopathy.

The DNA sequence follows: TGTGCCAGCAGCCGACAGGGGATGGTGGATTCACCCCTCCACTTT. Translated, this is CASSRQGMVDSPLHF. The chain is encoded by TRBV10-3 joined to TRBJ1-6, with 8 bases in between that match TRBD1. Clipping removes 10 bases from V and 8 bases from J, with 13 as the unmatched junction base count. From the cysteine through the phenylalanine, the CDR3 covers 15 amino acids. Solely the CDR3 DNA is kept, with 45 bases framed from the first base. CDR1 and CDR2 are drawn from the germline V gene: ENHRY, SYGVKD.